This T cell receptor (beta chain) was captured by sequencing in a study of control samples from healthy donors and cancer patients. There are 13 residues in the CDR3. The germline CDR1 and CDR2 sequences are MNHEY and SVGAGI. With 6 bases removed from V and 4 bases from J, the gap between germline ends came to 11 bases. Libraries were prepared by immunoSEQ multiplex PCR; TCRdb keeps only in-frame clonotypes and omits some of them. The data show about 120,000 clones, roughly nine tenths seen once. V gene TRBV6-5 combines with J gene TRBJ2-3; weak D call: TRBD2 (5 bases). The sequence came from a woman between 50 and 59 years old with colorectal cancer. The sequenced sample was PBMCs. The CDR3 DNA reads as TGTGCCAGCAGACCGACTACTGCAGATACGCAGTATTTT. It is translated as CASRPTTADTQYF.